These T cell receptor beta chains were read from a single sample in a study of regulatory T cells in long-lasting Graves disease. MiXCR, applied by TCRdb to the multiplex PCR reads, yields one record per CDR3 protein. The data hold 600,000 to 800,000 distinct CDR3 sequences, with approximately 29% observed a single time. The sample was peripheral blood mononuclear cells (PBMCs), taken when the disease was refractory, from a patient treated with antithyroid drugs. These receptors all stem from a female donor with Graves disease. Both conserved end residues are part of each CDR3. A D gene is named only where the DNA matches it firmly. Clone size is stated in some rows and not others, as once, few, many or a class when expanded.

D gene	V gene	clone size	J gene	CDR3 protein	CDR3 DNA
TRBD1	TRBV12-5	few	TRBJ1-5	CASGRGGDRDNQPQHF	TGTGCTAGTGGTCGAGGGGGGGACAGGGACAATCAGCCCCAGCATTTT
-	TRBV4-2	-	TRBJ1-1	CASSQQGNKGTEAFF	TGTGCCAGCAGCCAGCAGGGGAACAAGGGCACTGAAGCTTTCTTT
TRBD2	TRBV6-1	-	TRBJ2-7	CASSEEPSGSYEQYF	TGTGCCAGCAGTGAAGAGCCTAGCGGGAGCTACGAGCAGTACTTC
-	TRBV15	-	TRBJ1-5	CATSRVGGRNQPQHF	TGTGCCACCAGCAGAGTTGGCGGACGCAATCAGCCCCAGCATTTT
-	TRBV2	many	TRBJ1-2	CASSVLRTAYGYTF	TGTGCCAGCAGTGTTTTACGGACAGCCTATGGCTACACCTTC
-	TRBV5-5	-	TRBJ1-2	CASSDGRPTFYGYTF	TGTGCCAGCAGCGATGGGAGGCCGACTTTCTATGGCTACACCTTC
TRBD1	TRBV5-1	few	TRBJ1-2	CASSSTRDRGGYGYTF	TGCGCCAGCAGCTCAACAAGGGACAGGGGAGGGTATGGCTACACCTTC
-	TRBV7-2	few	TRBJ2-7	CASSLVWSSYEQYF	TGTGCCAGCAGCTTAGTCTGGAGCTCCTACGAGCAGTACTTC
TRBD1	TRBV25-1	-	TRBJ2-5	CASSSSQGAVGQKTQYF	TGTGCCAGCAGTTCCTCACAGGGGGCCGTTGGGCAAAAGACCCAGTACTTC
TRBD2	TRBV20-1	-	TRBJ2-2	CSARDILAGGPYTGELFF	TGCAGTGCTAGAGATATTCTAGCGGGAGGGCCGTACACCGGGGAGCTGTTTTTT
TRBD2	TRBV20-1	many	TRBJ2-5	CSAHPARGSGETQYF	TGCAGTGCCCACCCGGCGCGCGGGAGTGGGGAGACCCAGTACTTC
-	TRBV5-1	few	TRBJ2-7	CASSPQVGGSATYEQYF	TGCGCCAGCAGCCCCCAGGTTGGGGGTTCGGCGACCTACGAGCAGTACTTC
-	TRBV5-6	few	TRBJ2-7	CASSSWGTVSYEQYF	TGTGCCAGCAGCTCATGGGGGACGGTTAGCTACGAGCAGTACTTC
TRBD1	TRBV2	once	TRBJ1-2	CASSLGGQGDGYTF	TGTGCCAGCAGCTTGGGAGGACAGGGGGATGGCTACACCTTC
TRBD1	TRBV2	-	TRBJ2-1	CASRVRQGLSYNEQFF	TGTGCCAGCAGAGTTCGACAGGGCCTCTCCTACAATGAGCAGTTCTTC
-	TRBV28	-	TRBJ1-2	CASSQEQVNYGYTF	TGTGCCAGCAGCCAAGAACAGGTGAACTATGGCTACACCTTC
-	TRBV27	few	TRBJ1-1	CASSLDGQIYTEAFF	TGTGCCAGCAGTTTAGACGGACAGATTTACACTGAAGCTTTCTTT
TRBD2	TRBV20-1	-	TRBJ2-7	CSARDGAGGNYEQYF	TGCAGTGCTAGAGATGGGGCGGGAGGAAACTACGAGCAGTACTTC
-	TRBV7-9	-	TRBJ1-5	CASRGVDQPQHF	TGTGCCAGCAGAGGGGTTGATCAGCCCCAGCATTTT
-	TRBV29-1	few	TRBJ2-2	CSVLGVLNTGELFF	TGCAGCGTTCTTGGGGTTTTGAACACCGGGGAGCTGTTTTTT
-	TRBV28	-	TRBJ1-3	CASNNPSWGSSGNTIYF	TGTGCCAGCAACAACCCCTCGTGGGGGAGCTCTGGAAACACCATATATTTT
-	TRBV7-8	few	TRBJ1-1	CASRSPGPSNTEAFF	TGTGCCAGCAGATCACCGGGGCCCTCAAACACTGAAGCTTTCTTT
TRBD2	TRBV7-9	-	TRBJ2-3	CASSLLDPGLAGVPTDTQYF	TGTGCCAGCAGCTTACTCGATCCGGGACTAGCGGGAGTCCCTACAGATACGCAGTATTTT